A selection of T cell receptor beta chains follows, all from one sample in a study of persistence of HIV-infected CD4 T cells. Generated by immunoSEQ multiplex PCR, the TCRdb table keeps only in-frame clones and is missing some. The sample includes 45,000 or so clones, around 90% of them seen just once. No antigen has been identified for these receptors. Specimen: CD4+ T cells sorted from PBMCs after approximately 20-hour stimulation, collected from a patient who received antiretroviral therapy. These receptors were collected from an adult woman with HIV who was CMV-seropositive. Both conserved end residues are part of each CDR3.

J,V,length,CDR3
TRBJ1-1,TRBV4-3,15,CASSQLTGVNTEAFF
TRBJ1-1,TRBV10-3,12,CAISSGLGEAFF
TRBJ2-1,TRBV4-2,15,CASSSTAGGSGEQFF
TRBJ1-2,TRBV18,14,CASSPGQGEGGYTF
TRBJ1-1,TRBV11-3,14,CASGSGGLVTEAFF
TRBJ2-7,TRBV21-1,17,CASSLRSLAGEVYEQYF
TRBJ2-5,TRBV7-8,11,CASSPSGTQYF
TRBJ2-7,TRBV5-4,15,CASSLTSGFSYEQYF
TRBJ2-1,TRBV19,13,CASSSRTGRGQFF
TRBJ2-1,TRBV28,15,CASSSGAGGGNEQFF
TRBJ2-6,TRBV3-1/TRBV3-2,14,CASSRNSGANVLTF
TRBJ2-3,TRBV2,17,CAIPPGTSGRGADTQYF
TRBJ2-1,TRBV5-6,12,CASSLRRAEQFF
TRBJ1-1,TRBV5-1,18,CASSLAGTGAPWNTEAFF
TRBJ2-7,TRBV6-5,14,CASRLAGGFYEQYF
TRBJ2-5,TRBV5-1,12,CASSKGLETQYF
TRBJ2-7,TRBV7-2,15,CASSLVQGHSYEQYF
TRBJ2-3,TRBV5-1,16,CASSLGAQGAGDTQYF
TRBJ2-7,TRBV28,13,CASSQTQRNEQYF
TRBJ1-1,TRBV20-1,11,CSAREVGRAFF
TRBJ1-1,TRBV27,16,CASSLSINGWDTEAFF
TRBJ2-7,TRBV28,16,CASSPLLGLIEHEQYF
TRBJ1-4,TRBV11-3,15,CASSWTPSGGEKLFF
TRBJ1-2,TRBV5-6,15,CASSRSGFLNYGYTF
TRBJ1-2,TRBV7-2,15,CASSLPGPRRSGYTF
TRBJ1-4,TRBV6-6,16,CASIPGGEAGEEKLFF
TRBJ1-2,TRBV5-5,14,CASSWDRVGYGYTF
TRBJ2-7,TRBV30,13,CAWTAPVGHEQYF